These T cell receptor beta chains were read from a single sample in a study of lymphopenia after photon versus proton radiotherapy. The method was immunoSEQ multiplex PCR; TCRdb's version includes in-frame clones alone and lacks a portion of them. The sample lists over 25,000 clones, roughly 90% occurring once. Sequencing was performed on peripheral blood, taken from a patient treated with proton-based radiotherapy. The receptor source for this set is a woman in her sixties or seventies with cholangiocarcinoma. Some clones in this sample may be carry-over from other donors' samples. CDR3s include the opening cysteine and the closing phenylalanine or tryptophan. A D gene is named only where the DNA matches it firmly. Clone size appears in some rows only: once, few, many, or a class for an expanded clone.

D | J | size | V | length | CDR3 | DNA
TRBD2 | TRBJ2-1 | NA | TRBV4-1 | 13 | CASNLIPGGPAFF | TGCGCCAGCAACCTAATCCCGGGAGGGCCAGCGTTCTTC
NA | TRBJ2-2 | NA | TRBV5-1 | 15 | CASSLVVGVPGELFF | TGCGCCAGCAGCTTGGTGGTTGGAGTACCCGGGGAGCTGTTTTTT
NA | TRBJ2-1 | NA | TRBV20-1 | 11 | CSAPRADEQFF | TGCAGTGCCCCTCGGGCGGATGAGCAGTTCTTC
NA | TRBJ1-2 | NA | TRBV13 | 14 | CASSEQVEEYGYTF | TGTGCCAGCAGTGAGCAGGTGGAAGAATATGGCTACACCTTC
TRBD1 | TRBJ1-2 | NA | TRBV4-1 | 13 | CASSRTGTGHYTF | TGCGCCAGCAGCCGCACCGGGACAGGGCACTACACCTTC
NA | TRBJ1-1 | NA | TRBV9 | 17 | CASSVEGGGPGDTEAFF | TGTGCCAGCAGCGTAGAAGGGGGTGGGCCCGGGGACACTGAAGCTTTCTTT
NA | TRBJ2-7 | few | TRBV7-8 | 14 | CASSSQRGRNEQYF | TGTGCCAGCAGCTCTCAGAGAGGGAGGAACGAGCAGTACTTC
TRBD1 | TRBJ1-1 | NA | TRBV27 | 13 | CASRQWDRGRAFF | TGTGCCAGCAGGCAGTGGGACAGGGGTCGAGCTTTCTTT
NA | TRBJ1-1 | NA | TRBV11-2 | 13 | CASSLELDTEAFF | TGTGCCAGCAGCTTAGAGCTTGACACTGAAGCTTTCTTT
NA | TRBJ1-1 | once | TRBV14 | 16 | CASSQDWGLENTEAFF | TGTGCCAGCAGCCAAGATTGGGGGTTGGAGAACACTGAAGCTTTCTTT
NA | TRBJ2-5 | NA | TRBV5-1 | 14 | CASSLVGTQETQYF | TGCGCCAGCAGCCTTGTTGGTACACAAGAGACCCAGTACTTC
NA | TRBJ1-2 | NA | TRBV10-3 | 14 | CAISGAGSGYGYTF | TGTGCCATCAGTGGGGCAGGCTCCGGGTATGGCTACACCTTC
NA | TRBJ1-4 | NA | TRBV18 | 14 | CASSPFGGDEKLFF | TGTGCCAGCTCACCATTCGGGGGAGATGAAAAACTGTTTTTT
TRBD2 | TRBJ2-3 | NA | TRBV6-5 | 13 | CASSGLAEDTQYF | TGTGCCAGCAGTGGACTAGCGGAAGATACGCAGTATTTT
NA | TRBJ2-7 | NA | TRBV9 | 11 | CASSHTYEQYF | TGTGCCAGCAGCCACACCTACGAGCAGTACTTC
NA | TRBJ2-5 | NA | TRBV9 | 14 | CASSVRGGLETQYF | TGTGCCAGCAGCGTAAGAGGGGGGCTGGAGACCCAGTACTTC
NA | TRBJ2-6 | NA | TRBV15 | 16 | CATSTGGVSGANVLTF | TGTGCCACCAGCACCGGGGGAGTCTCTGGGGCCAACGTCCTGACTTTC
TRBD2 | TRBJ2-1 | NA | TRBV6-1 | 16 | CASSVPGGGSYNEQFF | TGTGCCAGCAGTGTCCCCGGGGGGGGCTCCTACAATGAGCAGTTCTTC
NA | TRBJ2-2 | few | TRBV6-5 | 12 | CASLGDTGELFF | TGTGCCAGCCTAGGGGACACCGGGGAGCTGTTTTTT
TRBD1 | TRBJ2-7 | NA | TRBV19 | 13 | CASSTRGLDEQYF | TGTGCCAGTAGTACTAGGGGGCTCGACGAGCAGTACTTC
NA | TRBJ2-2 | NA | TRBV7-3 | 15 | CASSLDGGRTGELFF | TGTGCCAGCAGCTTAGACGGAGGCCGCACCGGGGAGCTGTTTTTT
NA | TRBJ2-3 | NA | TRBV18 | 13 | CASSQPSTDTQYF | TGTGCCAGCTCACAACCTAGCACAGATACGCAGTATTTT
NA | TRBJ1-2 | once | TRBV14 | 13 | CASSFRGGYGYTF | TGTGCCAGCAGTTTTCGGGGGGGCTATGGCTACACCTTC
NA | TRBJ2-2 | NA | TRBV18 | 12 | CASQWVSGELFF | TGTGCCAGCCAATGGGTGAGCGGGGAGCTGTTTTTT